This section outlines one T cell receptor (beta chain) sequence together with its context. Its antigen is not known. For the second PCR, which ran for about 7 to 11 cycles, a sample-barcoded 5' primer and a J-beta primer mix were used. TCRdb ran MiXCR on the 5' RACE reads and lists one entry per CDR3 protein. The table records some 710,000 distinct CDR3 sequences, 20% to 25% of them present only once. This record belongs to a study of blood T cells in healthy people across ages. Overall study results and limits: Estimated diversity, derived from one million T cells, was regarded as an underestimate.

After removal of 4 bases from V and 7 bases from J, the junction contained 5 bases not matched to a gene. CDR3 length: 14 residues. The donors, all healthy, were Caucasians living in Russia, aged about 6 to 100. Sequenced: blood. This TCR was recovered from a man between 65 and 85 years old in good health. This sequence joins TRBV12-3 or TRBV12-4 and TRBJ2-2, with TRBD1 matching over 8 bases. In DNA form, the CDR3 reads TGTGCCAGCAGTTCCCAGGGGGCTGGCGGGGAGCTGTTTTTT. Translating it yields CASSSQGAGGELFF.